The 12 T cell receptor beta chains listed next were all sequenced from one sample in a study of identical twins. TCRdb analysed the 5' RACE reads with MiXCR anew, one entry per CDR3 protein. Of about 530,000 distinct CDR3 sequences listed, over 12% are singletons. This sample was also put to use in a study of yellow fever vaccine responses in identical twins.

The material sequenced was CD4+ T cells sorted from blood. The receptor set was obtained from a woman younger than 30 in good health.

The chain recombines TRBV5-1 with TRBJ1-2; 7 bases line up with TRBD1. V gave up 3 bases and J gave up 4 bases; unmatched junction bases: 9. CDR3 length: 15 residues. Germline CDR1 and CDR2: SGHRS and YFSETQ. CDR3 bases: TGCGCCAGCAGCTCATCCGGGACAGCACCCTATGGCTACACCTTC. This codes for CASSSSGTAPYGYTF.

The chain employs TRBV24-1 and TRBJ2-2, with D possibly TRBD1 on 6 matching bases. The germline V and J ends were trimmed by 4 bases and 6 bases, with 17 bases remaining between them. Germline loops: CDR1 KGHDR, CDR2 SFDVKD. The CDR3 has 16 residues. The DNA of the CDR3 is TGTGCCACCAGTGACCGCCGGACAGTTTCCCCCGGGGAGCTGTTTTTT. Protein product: CATSDRRTVSPGELFF.

In nucleotides, the CDR3 is TGCAGTGCTTCCGGGACCTTAAAATACAATGAGCAGTTCTTC. Encoded protein: CSASGTLKYNEQFF. The chain joins TRBV20-1 to TRBJ2-1; D is possibly TRBD1 or TRBD2 (5 bases each). This CDR3 has 14 residues. V lost 5 bases to trimming and J lost 4 bases, with 15 bases between them. Germline CDR1 DFQATT, CDR2 SNEGSKA (reference sequence).

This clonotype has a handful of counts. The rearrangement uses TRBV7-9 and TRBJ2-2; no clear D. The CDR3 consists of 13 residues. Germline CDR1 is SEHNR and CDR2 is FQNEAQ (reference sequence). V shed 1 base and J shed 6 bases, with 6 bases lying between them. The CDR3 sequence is CASSLETSGELFF. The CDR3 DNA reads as TGTGCCAGCAGCTTAGAGACGTCCGGGGAGCTGTTTTTT.

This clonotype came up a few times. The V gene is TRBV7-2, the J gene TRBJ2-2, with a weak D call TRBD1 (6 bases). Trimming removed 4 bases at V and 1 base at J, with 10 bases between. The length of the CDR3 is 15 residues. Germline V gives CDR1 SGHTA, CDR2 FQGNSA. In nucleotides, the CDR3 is TGTGCCAGCAGCTCTGGACAGAAGAACACCGGGGAGCTGTTTTTT. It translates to CASSSGQKNTGELFF. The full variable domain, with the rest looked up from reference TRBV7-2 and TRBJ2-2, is GAGVSQSPSNKVTEKGKDVELRCDPISGHTALYWYRQSLGQGLEFLIYFQGNSAPDKSGLPSDRFSAERTGGSVSTLTIQRTQQEDSAVYLCASSSGQKNTGELFFGEGSRLTVL.

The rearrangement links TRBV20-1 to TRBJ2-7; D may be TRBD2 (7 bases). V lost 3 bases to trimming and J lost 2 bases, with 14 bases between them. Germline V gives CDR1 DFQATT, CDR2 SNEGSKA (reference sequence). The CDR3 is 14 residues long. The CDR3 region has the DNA TGCAGTGCTAGTCTGGCGGGGGCGACCTACGAGCAGTACGTC. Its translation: CSASLAGATYEQYV.

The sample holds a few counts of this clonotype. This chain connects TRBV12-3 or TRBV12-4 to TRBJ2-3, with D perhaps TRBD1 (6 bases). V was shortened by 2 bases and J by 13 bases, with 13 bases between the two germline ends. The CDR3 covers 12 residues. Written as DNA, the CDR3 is TGTGCCAGCAGTTTAAGGGGCAGGGGAAAGTATTTT. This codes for CASSLRGRGKYF.

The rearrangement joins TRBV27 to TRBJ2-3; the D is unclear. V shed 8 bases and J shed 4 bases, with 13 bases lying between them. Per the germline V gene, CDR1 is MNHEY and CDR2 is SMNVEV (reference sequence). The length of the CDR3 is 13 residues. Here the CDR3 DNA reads TGTGCCAGCTCCAGTTTCCTCCCAGATACGCAGTATTTT. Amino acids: CASSSFLPDTQYF.

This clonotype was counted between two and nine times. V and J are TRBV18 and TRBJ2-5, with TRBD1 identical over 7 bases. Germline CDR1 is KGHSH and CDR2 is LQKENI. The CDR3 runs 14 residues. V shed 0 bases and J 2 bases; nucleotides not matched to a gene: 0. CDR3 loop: CASSPPGQQETQYF. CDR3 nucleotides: TGTGCCAGCTCACCACCGGGACAGCAAGAGACCCAGTACTTC.

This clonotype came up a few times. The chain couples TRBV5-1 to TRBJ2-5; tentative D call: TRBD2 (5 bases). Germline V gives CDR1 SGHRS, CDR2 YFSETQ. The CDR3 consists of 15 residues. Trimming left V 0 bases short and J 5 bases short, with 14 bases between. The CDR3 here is CASSLVAPSGETQYF. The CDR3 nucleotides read TGCGCCAGCAGCTTGGTTGCCCCTTCGGGGGAGACCCAGTACTTC.

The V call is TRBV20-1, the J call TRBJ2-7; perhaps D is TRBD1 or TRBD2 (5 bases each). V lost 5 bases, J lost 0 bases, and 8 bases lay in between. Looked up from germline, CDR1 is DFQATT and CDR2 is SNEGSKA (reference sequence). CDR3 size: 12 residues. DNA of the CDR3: TGCAGTGCTCGGGACGGCTCCTACGAGCAGTACGTC. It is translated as CSARDGSYEQYV.

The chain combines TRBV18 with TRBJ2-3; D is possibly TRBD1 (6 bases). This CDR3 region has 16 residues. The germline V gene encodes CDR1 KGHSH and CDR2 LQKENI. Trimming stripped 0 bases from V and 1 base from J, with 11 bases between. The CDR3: CASSPPMAGGTDTQYF. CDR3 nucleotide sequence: TGTGCCAGCTCACCACCGATGGCAGGGGGCACAGATACGCAGTATTTT.